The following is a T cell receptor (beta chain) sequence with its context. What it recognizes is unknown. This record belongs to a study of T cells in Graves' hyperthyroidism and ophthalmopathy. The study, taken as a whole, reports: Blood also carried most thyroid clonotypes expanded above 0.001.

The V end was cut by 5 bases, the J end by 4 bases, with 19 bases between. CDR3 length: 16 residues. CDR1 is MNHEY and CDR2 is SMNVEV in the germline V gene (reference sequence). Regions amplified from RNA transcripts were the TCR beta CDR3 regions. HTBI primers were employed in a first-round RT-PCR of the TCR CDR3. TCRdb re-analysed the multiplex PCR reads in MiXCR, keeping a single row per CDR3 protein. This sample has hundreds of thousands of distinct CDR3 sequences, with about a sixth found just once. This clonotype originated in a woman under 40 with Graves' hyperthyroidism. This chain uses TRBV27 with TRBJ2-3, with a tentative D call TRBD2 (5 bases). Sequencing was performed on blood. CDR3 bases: TGTGCCAGCAGTCTTTTGTCGGAGGTTTCTGCAGATACGCAGTATTTT. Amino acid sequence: CASSLLSEVSADTQYF.